These 12 T cell receptor beta chains share one sample of origin, sequenced in a study of T-cell reconstitution after alpha-beta-depleted transplantation in children. TCRbeta library preparation incorporated unique molecular identifiers. MiXCR, run by TCRdb on the PCR reads, gives a single entry per CDR3 protein. The data show about 600,000 distinct CDR3 sequences, with approximately 22% seen just once and roughly 15% held by the top ten. This specimen was PBMCs, mostly from graft donor cells, taken 360 days after TCRalphabeta/CD19-depleted stem cell transplant. These receptors were obtained from a boy younger than two who had a stem cell transplant for acute myeloid leukemia, so the T cells may come from the graft donor.

This clonotype showed up just a few times. The rearrangement links TRBV6-1 to TRBJ2-2, with D possibly being TRBD1 (6 bases). This CDR3 is built from 15 residues. The V gene's germline CDR1 is MNHNS and CDR2 SASEGT. Trimming removed 10 bases at V and 1 base at J, with 16 bases between. CDR3 in DNA: TGTGCCACCAAAACCGGGACACAGAACACCGGGGAGCTGTTTTTT. Translating it yields CATKTGTQNTGELFF.

This clonotype appeared a few times. The V gene is TRBV19, the J gene TRBJ2-7; D may be TRBD2 (5 bases). The germline V gene has CDR1 LNHDA and CDR2 SQIVND (reference sequence). This CDR3 has 14 residues. Trimming shortened V by 3 bases and J by 3 bases, and 12 bases separated the two germline ends. The CDR3 nucleotides are TGTGCCAGTAGTATGGATGGGGAGCACTACGAGCAGTACTTC. This sequence encodes CASSMDGEHYEQYF. The full variable domain, completed using reference TRBV19 and TRBJ2-7, is DGGITQSPKYLFRKEGQNVTLSCEQNLNHDAMYWYRQDPGQGLRLIYYSQIVNDFQKGDIAEGYSVSREKKESFPLTVTSAQKNPTAFYLCASSMDGEHYEQYFGPGTRLTVT.

About this clonotype itself: Since a much larger clone is just one base distant, this may be a read error. This chain connects TRBV28 to TRBJ2-2; no reliable D call. The ends were cut back, 0 bases at V and 1 base at J, with 3 bases in the middle. Per germline, CDR1 MDHEN and CDR2 SYDVKM. The CDR3 extends over 14 amino acids. DNA of the CDR3: TGTGCCAGCAGTTTATGGCAGAACACCGGGGAGCTGTTTTTT. It translates to CASSLWQNTGELFF.

This clonotype was observed at least ten times. The gene calls are TRBV28 and TRBJ2-6; D gene ambiguous. Germline assignment: CDR1 MDHEN and CDR2 SYDVKM. There are 16 residues in the CDR3. V was shortened by 3 bases and J by 2 bases, with 11 bases between the two germline ends. In DNA form, the CDR3 reads TGTGCCAGCAGTTTGCCCGGAAGGGCTGGGGCCAACGTCCTGACTTTC. This gives the protein CASSLPGRAGANVLTF.

This clonotype was counted only a few times. The chain couples TRBV9 to TRBJ2-7; the match to TRBD1 covers 8 bases. The germline V gene has CDR1 SGDLS and CDR2 YYNGEE. The CDR3 extends over 14 amino acids. The V gene end was trimmed by 7 bases and the J gene end by 1 base; junction bases not matched to a gene: 7. This CDR3 reads CASLEDRGSYEQYF. CDR3 nucleotide sequence: TGTGCCAGCCTCGAAGACAGGGGTTCCTACGAGCAGTACTTC.

This clonotype has a handful of counts. The V gene is TRBV7-2, the J gene TRBJ2-1; maybe TRBD1 (6 bases). V was cut by 1 base and J by 5 bases, with 12 bases left in between. The CDR3 sequence is 15 residues long. CDR1 is SGHTA and CDR2 is FQGNSA in the germline V gene. Here the CDR3 reads CASSLEGDKDNEQFF. In DNA, the CDR3 is TGTGCCAGCAGCTTAGAGGGGGACAAGGACAATGAGCAGTTCTTC.

The DNA of the CDR3 is TGTGCCAGCGGATTAGCGGGGGGGGTGAACACCGGGGAGCTGTTTTTT. It codes for CASGLAGGVNTGELFF. This rearrangement joins TRBV12-3 or TRBV12-4 to TRBJ2-2; 11 bases fit TRBD2. Trimming at V came to 8 bases and at J to 1 base, leaving 6 bases not matched to a gene. This CDR3 is 16 amino acids long.

This clonotype was observed at least ten times. The V gene is TRBV28, the J gene TRBJ2-7; TRBD1 might be the D (6 bases). The CDR3 is 14 amino acids. Germline-derived CDR1 and CDR2 are MDHEN and SYDVKM. V was shortened by 5 bases and J by 1 base, with 12 bases between the two germline ends. The CDR3 sequence: CASSPPDRSYEQYV. CDR3 in DNA: TGTGCCAGCAGTCCCCCGGACAGATCCTACGAGCAGTACGTC.

J is TRBJ1-2 and V is TRBV7-9; D is undetermined. The V end lost 4 bases, the J end lost 8 bases, and 14 bases lay between the germline ends. CDR1 SEHNR and CDR2 FQNEAQ come from the germline V gene (reference sequence). The CDR3 runs to 13 residues. The CDR3 reads CASSSTPLSGYTF. DNA for the CDR3: TGTGCCAGCAGCTCAACGCCTCTTTCGGGCTACACCTTC.

The chain uses TRBV7-9 and TRBJ1-2; no clear D gene. Germline V gives CDR1 SEHNR, CDR2 FQNEAQ (reference sequence). The CDR3 length is 14 residues. With 3 bases removed from V and 6 bases from J, the gap between germline ends came to 14 bases. The CDR3 loop reads CASSFIWGEDGYTF. CDR3 sequence (DNA): TGTGCCAGCAGCTTTATCTGGGGAGAAGATGGCTACACCTTC.

This clonotype appeared many times. V and J are TRBV4-1 and TRBJ2-1, with no clear D. V was trimmed by 0 bases and J by 2 bases, leaving 8 bases between them. The CDR3 runs 15 residues. In germline, CDR1 is MGHRA, CDR2 YSYEKL. CDR3 in amino acids: CASSQEAATYNEQFF. CDR3 bases: TGCGCCAGCAGCCAAGAAGCCGCAACCTACAATGAGCAGTTCTTC.

This chain links TRBV9 with TRBJ2-2; 7 positions agree with TRBD2. Germline V gene data show CDR1 as SGDLS and CDR2 as YYNGEE. V gave up 0 bases and J gave up 1 base; unmatched junction bases: 12. This CDR3 has 19 amino acids. The CDR3 DNA reads TGTGCCAGCAGCGTAGAGTCGCAGGTCGGGGGGTGGAACACCGGGGAGCTGTTTTTT. It yields the protein CASSVESQVGGWNTGELFF.